The next 19 T cell receptor beta chains were all read from a single sample in a study of blood T cell repertoires in COVID-19. Method: immunoSEQ multiplex PCR; TCRdb's copy keeps in-frame clones and lacks some. The sample holds some 380,000 clones, approximately 87% seen once. The source material was PBMCs or T cells enriched from blood (not recorded which). These receptors originate from a man younger than 45 who had recovered from COVID-19.

This rearrangement joins TRBV5-4 to TRBJ1-1, with 9 bases identical to TRBD1. The CDR3 is made up of 17 amino acids. CDR1 SGHNT and CDR2 YYREEE come from the germline V gene (reference sequence). V trimming: 3 bases; J trimming: 10 bases; junction bases outside the gene matches: 19. The CDR3 nucleotides read TGTGCCAGCAGCTCCCCGCCGCTGGACAGGGGAAGCCGAACAGCTTTCTTT. The encoded protein is CASSSPPLDRGSRTAFF.

The V call is TRBV18, the J call TRBJ2-2, with D possibly matching TRBD2 (6 bases). V was cut by 5 bases and J by 6 bases, with 19 bases left in between. The CDR3 runs 16 residues. Germline V gives CDR1 KGHSH, CDR2 LQKENI. CDR3 residues: CASSSFGIADSGELFF. CDR3 DNA: TGTGCCAGCTCATCCTTTGGGATAGCGGACTCCGGGGAGCTGTTTTTT.

The V gene is TRBV5-1, the J gene TRBJ1-2; D remains unclear. V was shortened by 0 bases and J by 3 bases, with 12 bases between the two germline ends. Germline assignment: CDR1 SGHRS and CDR2 YFSETQ. There are 15 residues in the CDR3. In DNA, the CDR3 is TGCGCCAGCAGCTTGGCCAGGCCCCTGGACTATGGCTACACCTTC. Its translation: CASSLARPLDYGYTF. Full variable domain (missing parts from reference TRBV5-1 and TRBJ1-2): KAGVTQTPRYLIKTRGQQVTLSCSPISGHRSVSWYQQTPGQGLQFLFEYFSETQRNKGNFPGRFSGRQFSNSRSEMNVSTLELGDSALYLCASSLARPLDYGYTFGSGTRLTVV.

The genes are TRBV9 and TRBJ2-1, with 10 positions matching TRBD2. The ends lost 0 bases at V and 4 bases at J; junction bases unmatched: 4. CDR1 is SGDLS and CDR2 is YYNGEE in the germline V gene. The CDR3 is 16 amino acids. CDR3 bases: TGTGCCAGCAGCGTAGGTAGCGGGGGGTTTTACAATGAGCAGTTCTTC. It translates to CASSVGSGGFYNEQFF.

The CDR3 DNA sequence: TGTGCCAGCAGTCCCTCACACAGGGCAAGGGAAACTGAAGCTTTCTTT. Its protein product is CASSPSHRARETEAFF. The V and J genes are TRBV27 and TRBJ1-1, with a possible D match to TRBD1 (6 bases). V lost 5 bases to trimming and J lost 5 bases, with 21 bases between them. This CDR3 has 16 residues. Looked up from germline, CDR1 is MNHEY and CDR2 is SMNVEV (reference sequence).

Only one count was recorded for this clone. The rearrangement uses TRBV6-5 and TRBJ1-1; D is undetermined. The CDR3 covers 13 residues. Germline V gene sequence: CDR1 MNHEY, CDR2 SVGAGI. The ends were cut back, 8 bases at V and 0 bases at J, with 10 bases in the middle. The CDR3 is CASQRYMNTEAFF. The CDR3 region has the DNA TGTGCCAGCCAACGTTACATGAACACTGAAGCTTTCTTT.

V and J are TRBV20-1 and TRBJ1-5; 10 bases align to TRBD1. Trimming took 4 bases from V and 7 from J; bases not matched to a gene: 7. This CDR3 comprises 14 residues. Germline CDR1 reads DFQATT; CDR2 reads SNEGSKA (reference sequence). The CDR3, as DNA: TGCAGTGCTACTGACAGGGGGCAGGGGCAGCCCCAGCATTTT. Amino acids: CSATDRGQGQPQHF.

CDR3 DNA sequence: TGTGCCAGCAGCTTGCGTTGGGGGGGGCAAGAGACCCAGTACTTC. It codes for CASSLRWGGQETQYF. The chain joins TRBV7-2 to TRBJ2-5; 7 bases are a match to TRBD2. Trimming removed 3 bases from V and 2 bases from J; junction bases left unmatched: 6. CDR1 is SGHTA, CDR2 FQGNSA, per germline. The CDR3 length is 15 residues.

The V and J genes are TRBV6-1 and TRBJ1-1; TRBD1 matches 8 bases. The junction had 10 bases not matched to a gene; V was cut back by 4 bases and J by 3 bases. Germline-derived CDR1 and CDR2 are MNHNS and SASEGT. The CDR3 loop spans 16 amino acids. CDR3 residues: CASSVLSAGGHTEAFF. CDR3 coding DNA: TGTGCCAGCAGTGTTCTCAGCGCAGGGGGCCACACTGAAGCTTTCTTT.

This clone was counted between two and nine times. J is TRBJ1-6 and V is TRBV2; 7 nucleotides agree with TRBD1. The V gene's germline CDR1 is SNHLY and CDR2 FYNNEI. The CDR3 runs to 13 residues. V lost 9 bases and J lost 7; bases outside the gene matches: 6. The CDR3 DNA reads TGTGCCAGTATAAGGGACAGCAATTCACCCCTCCACTTT. Translation gives CASIRDSNSPLHF.

This clone was picked up a small number of times. The chain has TRBV19 and TRBJ1-1; D uncertain. CDR3 length: 14 amino acids. Germline CDR1 is LNHDA and CDR2 is SQIVND (reference sequence). V lost 7 bases, J lost 1 base, and 13 bases lay in between. The CDR3 is CASTRRAGNTEAFF. The CDR3 DNA is TGTGCCAGTACTAGGAGGGCAGGGAACACTGAAGCTTTCTTT.

This sequence joins TRBV5-6 and TRBJ1-6; D uncertain. The CDR3 runs to 15 residues. V shed 4 bases and J shed 5 bases, with 13 bases lying between them. The germline V gene has CDR1 SGHDT and CDR2 YYEEEE. The CDR3 protein is CASSPRAVNNSPLHF. DNA for the CDR3: TGTGCCAGCAGCCCGCGGGCAGTTAATAATTCACCCCTCCACTTT.

This rearrangement joins TRBV9 to TRBJ1-4; 10 bases are a match to TRBD1. Germline loops: CDR1 SGDLS, CDR2 YYNGEE. V was clipped by 0 bases and J by 8 bases; unmatched bases: 4. This CDR3 region has 15 residues. In DNA form, the CDR3 reads TGTGCCAGCAGCGTAGGTCCGGACAGGGGGGAAAAACTGTTTTTT. This encodes CASSVGPDRGEKLFF.

CDR3 sequence: CASSSTTGEAFF. The CDR3 nucleotides are TGTGCCAGCAGCAGTACCACAGGGGAAGCTTTCTTT. The rearrangement uses TRBV5-6 and TRBJ1-1; D might be TRBD1 (6 bases). Trimming removed 4 bases from V and 8 bases from J, with 12 bases in between. Germline V gene lookup returns CDR1 SGHDT and CDR2 YYEEEE. The CDR3 length is 12 residues.

The J gene is TRBJ2-1, the V gene TRBV7-8, with 8 nucleotides matching TRBD1. This CDR3 has 15 amino acids. The germline gives CDR1 SGHVS, CDR2 FQNEAQ. V gave up 5 bases and J gave up 4 bases; unmatched junction bases: 7. The CDR3, as DNA: TGTGCCAGCAGCGTCTCCGGGACAGGATACAATGAGCAGTTCTTC. Translating gives CASSVSGTGYNEQFF.

The rearrangement links TRBV6-2 or TRBV6-3 to TRBJ2-5; D might be TRBD1 (6 bases). V lost 2 bases and J lost 5, with 12 bases in between. Germline CDR1 and CDR2: MNHEY and SVGEGT. The CDR3 loop spans 14 amino acids. CDR3 protein: CASSYGQGFETQYF. The CDR3 DNA reads as TGTGCCAGCAGTTACGGTCAGGGGTTCGAGACCCAGTACTTC.

The V call is TRBV5-5, the J call TRBJ2-2; no definite D call. The CDR3 length is 15 residues. CDR1 and CDR2 (germline): SGHKS, YYEKEE (reference sequence). Trimming cost V 4 bases and J 4 bases, with 14 bases left between them. CDR3 bases: TGTGCCAGCAGCCCGTTATTATCTCCCACCGGGGAGCTGTTTTTT. Translating gives CASSPLLSPTGELFF.

The CDR3 sequence is CASSIAPGQGTEAFF. CDR3 bases: TGTGCCAGTAGTATAGCCCCGGGACAGGGCACTGAAGCTTTCTTT. V is TRBV19 and J is TRBJ1-1; TRBD1 matches at 9 bases. The germline V gene has CDR1 LNHDA and CDR2 SQIVND (reference sequence). The V gene end was trimmed by 1 base and the J gene end by 4 bases; junction bases not matched to a gene: 4. The CDR3 has 15 amino acids.

This clone was seen only a few times. The chain employs TRBV27 and TRBJ1-4, with 11 positions matching TRBD1. This CDR3 is built from 11 residues. V dropped 8 bases and J dropped 10; count of bases not matched to a gene: 0. The germline V gene encodes CDR1 MNHEY and CDR2 SMNVEV (reference sequence). CDR3 bases: TGTGCCAGCGGGACAGGGGGAAAACTGTTTTTT. This gives the protein CASGTGGKLFF. Based on the CDR3 plus reference TRBV27 and TRBJ1-4, the full variable domain is EAQVTQNPRYLITVTGKKLTVTCSQNMNHEYMSWYRQDPGLGLRQIYYSMNVEVTDKGDVPEGYKVSRKEKRNFPLILESPSPNQTSLYFCASGTGGKLFFGSGTQLSVL.